Following are 27 T cell receptor beta chains from one sample sequenced in a study of T-cell reconstitution after alpha-beta-depleted transplantation in children. It was with unique molecular identifiers that the TCRbeta library was prepared. TCRdb analysed the PCR reads with MiXCR anew, one entry per CDR3 protein. The sample consists of about 610,000 distinct CDR3 sequences, roughly a tenth of them appearing once. The specimen comprised PBMCs from the stem cell graft donor, sampled from the stem cell graft. These receptors all stem from a human donor who donated a stem cell graft to a child with acute myeloid leukemia.

This rearrangement joins TRBV30 to TRBJ2-2; D might be TRBD1 or TRBD2, each matching 6 bases. Trimming shortened V by 3 bases and J by 4 bases, and 18 bases separated the two germline ends. Per the germline V gene, CDR1 is GTSNPN and CDR2 is SVGIG (reference sequence). CDR3 size: 16 residues. In DNA form, the CDR3 reads TGTGCCTGGAGCTTTTATGGGGGGCTCGGCACCGGGGAGCTGTTTTTT. Translating it yields CAWSFYGGLGTGELFF.

This clonotype showed up just a few times. This sequence joins TRBV6-1 and TRBJ1-3; no reliable D call. This CDR3 has 12 amino acids. The V gene lost 3 bases and the J gene lost 4 bases, with 4 bases spanning the gap. Germline V CDR1 and CDR2: MNHNS, SASEGT. CDR3 coding DNA: TGTGCCAGCAGTGATATAGGAAACACCATATATTTT. Translated: CASSDIGNTIYF.

At least ten counts were recorded for this clonotype. The chain couples TRBV20-1 to TRBJ1-1; D gene uncertain. Trimming took off 3 bases at V and 1 base at J, with 6 bases between the two ends. CDR3 length: 12 amino acids. Germline V gene data show CDR1 as DFQATT and CDR2 as SNEGSKA (reference sequence). The DNA of the CDR3 is TGCAGTGCTAGCCAGGCGAACACTGAAGCTTTCTTT. As protein: CSASQANTEAFF.

The V and J genes are TRBV11-2 and TRBJ1-4; D might be TRBD1 (5 bases). The germline V gene has CDR1 SGHAT and CDR2 FQNNGV. Trimming took 0 bases from V and 10 from J, leaving 21 bases between them. The CDR3 contains 17 residues. In nucleotides, the CDR3 is TGTGCCAGCAGCTTAGATTATAGACCACAGGCCGGTGGAAAACTGTTTTTT. Its translation is CASSLDYRPQAGGKLFF.

A few counts support this clonotype. This chain uses TRBV25-1 with TRBJ2-5; TRBD1 agrees at 8 bases. The V segment lost 4 bases and the J segment 4 bases; nucleotides outside the gene matches: 8. Germline V gives CDR1 MGHDK, CDR2 SYGVNS. The CDR3 is made up of 15 amino acids. The CDR3 DNA is TGTGCCAGCAGTGCGGGTCCAGGGGGCGGAGAGACCCAGTACTTC. Protein product: CASSAGPGGGETQYF.

The chain uses TRBV7-2 and TRBJ2-7, with D possibly matching TRBD2 (6 bases). V lost 8 bases and J lost 6, with 20 bases in between. Germline values: CDR1 SGHTA, CDR2 FQGNSA. The CDR3 is 14 residues long. CDR3 sequence: CASRASAGGGEQYF. The CDR3 DNA sequence: TGTGCCAGCCGAGCATCTGCCGGGGGAGGCGAGCAGTACTTC.

This clonotype was seen a handful of times. The V gene is TRBV6-2 or TRBV6-3, the J gene TRBJ1-2; D unresolved. CDR3 length: 13 residues. Trimming stripped 0 bases from V and 4 bases from J, with 6 bases between. Germline V gives CDR1 MNHEY, CDR2 SVGEGT. The CDR3 sequence: CASSYSGSYGYTF. In DNA, the CDR3 is TGTGCCAGCAGTTACTCGGGGAGCTATGGCTACACCTTC.

The rearrangement uses TRBV7-9 and TRBJ2-2; D remains unclear. Germline values: CDR1 SEHNR, CDR2 FQNEAQ (reference sequence). This CDR3 contains 13 residues. V gave up 4 bases and J gave up 3 bases, with 6 bases separating them. The DNA for the CDR3 is TGTGCCAGCAGCTCCCATTACACCGGGGAGCTGTTTTTT. Its protein is CASSSHYTGELFF.

This clonotype has only a few counts. The chain couples TRBV27 to TRBJ1-2; the D gene is possibly TRBD1 (5 bases). The V end lost 3 bases, the J end lost 7 bases, and 15 bases lay between the germline ends. Germline V gene lookup returns CDR1 MNHEY and CDR2 SMNVEV (reference sequence). This CDR3 spans 14 amino acids. For the CDR3, the DNA is TGTGCCAGCAGTTTTCAGGGATCCATCAGTGGCTACACCTTC. This gives the protein CASSFQGSISGYTF.

The chain uses TRBV20-1 and TRBJ1-2, with D unclear. The ends were cut back, 0 bases at V and 8 bases at J, with 16 bases in the middle. CDR3 size: 14 residues. Germline CDR1 reads DFQATT; CDR2 reads SNEGSKA (reference sequence). The CDR3 is CSARESRVKGGYTF. In nucleotides, the CDR3 is TGCAGTGCTAGAGAGAGTAGGGTAAAGGGCGGCTACACCTTC.

CDR3 bases: TGTGCCAGCAGCCGAGCGGGAGGGCTGTACGAGCAGTACTTC. As protein: CASSRAGGLYEQYF. The V gene is TRBV6-1, the J gene TRBJ2-7; 10 nucleotides agree with TRBD2. CDR3 size: 14 residues. Germline CDR1 MNHNS, CDR2 SASEGT. The trim removed 6 bases at V and 4 bases at J, leaving 6 bases unmatched.

This clonotype was seen many times. The chain joins TRBV29-1 to TRBJ2-1, with TRBD2 matching over 7 bases. Germline trimming cut 6 bases from V and 0 bases from J; bases unmatched to any gene: 8. CDR1 and CDR2 from the germline V gene are SQVTM and ANQGSEA. The CDR3 runs to 15 residues. The CDR3 reads CSVDSGLSSYNEQFF. CDR3 nucleotides: TGCAGCGTGGATAGCGGGTTGAGCTCCTACAATGAGCAGTTCTTC.

This clonotype was seen ten or more times. The chain joins TRBV5-1 to TRBJ1-5; TRBD1 matches 7 bases. The germline CDR1 and CDR2 sequences are SGHRS and YFSETQ. The CDR3 totals 16 residues. V lost 0 bases to trimming and J lost 1 base; unmatched junction nucleotides: 4. In DNA, the CDR3 is TGCGCCAGCAGCTTGGGACAGGGAGCGAGCAATCAGCCCCAGCATTTT. Encoded protein: CASSLGQGASNQPQHF. The complete variable domain, with remaining parts taken from reference TRBV5-1 and TRBJ1-5, reads KAGVTQTPRYLIKTRGQQVTLSCSPISGHRSVSWYQQTPGQGLQFLFEYFSETQRNKGNFPGRFSGRQFSNSRSEMNVSTLELGDSALYLCASSLGQGASNQPQHFGDGTRLSIL.

This clonotype turned up a few times. The rearrangement uses TRBV3-1 and TRBJ1-3, with D possibly being TRBD1 (6 bases). V lost 6 bases, J lost 0 bases, and 12 bases lay in between. The CDR3 is made up of 15 amino acids. The germline V gene has CDR1 LGHDT and CDR2 YNNKEL (reference sequence). The CDR3 coding sequence is TGTGCCAGCAGTCAGGGGAGCTTCTCTGGAAACACCATATATTTT. Residues: CASSQGSFSGNTIYF.

The chain combines TRBV6-2 or TRBV6-3 with TRBJ2-5, with no clear D. Trimming shortened V by 0 bases and J by 3 bases, and 17 bases separated the two germline ends. This CDR3 spans 17 amino acids. Germline V lookup: CDR1 MNHEY, CDR2 SVGEGT. The CDR3 DNA is TGTGCCAGCAGTTACTCGCCTCCGGACCCCAAAGAAGAGACCCAGTACTTC. Amino acids: CASSYSPPDPKEETQYF.

This clonotype appeared many times. The J gene is TRBJ2-3, the V gene TRBV29-1; 10 bases match TRBD2. J gave up 4 bases and V 3 bases, and 7 bases lay outside the gene matches. CDR3 length: 15 residues. Germline-derived CDR1 and CDR2 are SQVTM and ANQGSEA. The CDR3 bases are TGCAGCGTTGAGAGGACTAGCGGAGTATCAGATACGCAGTATTTT. This codes for CSVERTSGVSDTQYF.

This chain links TRBV30 with TRBJ2-1; 10 bases are a match to TRBD2. V shed 2 bases and J 8 bases; nucleotides not matched to a gene: 15. The CDR3 spans 17 residues. CDR1 and CDR2 (germline): GTSNPN, SVGIG (reference sequence). The chain's CDR3 is CAWSWGTASGSGYEQFF. CDR3 sequence (DNA): TGTGCCTGGAGTTGGGGGACCGCTAGCGGGAGTGGTTATGAGCAGTTCTTC.

In its sample, this clonotype was seen a few times. This chain links TRBV7-9 with TRBJ2-3, with a possible D match to TRBD2 (6 bases). From germline, CDR1 is SEHNR and CDR2 FQNEAQ (reference sequence). The CDR3 contains 15 residues. With 6 bases removed from V and 5 bases from J, the gap between germline ends came to 18 bases. CDR3 residues: CASSGVSGPRDTQYF. CDR3 nucleotide sequence: TGTGCCAGCAGTGGGGTAAGCGGGCCTCGAGATACGCAGTATTTT. Full variable domain (missing parts from reference TRBV7-9 and TRBJ2-3): DTGVSQNPRHKITKRGQNVTFRCDPISEHNRLYWYRQTLGQGPEFLTYFQNEAQLEKSRLLSDRFSAERPKGSFSTLEIQRTEQGDSAMYLCASSGVSGPRDTQYFGPGTRLTVL.

This clonotype was picked up many times. The chain joins TRBV3-1 to TRBJ2-1; 11 bases agree with TRBD2. The CDR3 is made up of 16 amino acids. With 4 bases clipped from V and 5 bases from J, the junction kept 7 bases outside the gene matches. The germline gives CDR1 LGHDT, CDR2 YNNKEL (reference sequence). For the CDR3, the DNA is TGTGCCAGCAGCCGACGGACTAGCGGGCAGCACAATGAGCAGTTCTTC. Translation: CASSRRTSGQHNEQFF.

This clonotype was counted ten times or more. The rearrangement joins TRBV20-1 to TRBJ1-1; D gene uncertain. Trimming took off 5 bases at V and 0 bases at J, with 19 bases between the two ends. The CDR3 sequence is 16 residues long. Germline loops: CDR1 DFQATT, CDR2 SNEGSKA (reference sequence). The chain's CDR3 is CSARGGGQPVNTEAFF. CDR3 bases: TGCAGTGCTCGCGGTGGAGGGCAACCCGTGAACACTGAAGCTTTCTTT.

This clonotype was counted a few times. The V call is TRBV11-1, the J call TRBJ2-7; the match to TRBD2 covers 13 bases. This CDR3 has 16 residues. Per the germline V gene, CDR1 is SGHAT and CDR2 is FQDESV (reference sequence). The trim removed 2 bases at V and 2 bases at J, leaving 3 bases unmatched. Here the CDR3 DNA reads TGTGCCAGCAGCTTAAGGGGACTAGCGGGAACCTACGAGCAGTACTTC. It encodes CASSLRGLAGTYEQYF.

The chain uses TRBV30 and TRBJ1-1; D may be TRBD1 (6 bases). This CDR3 has 14 amino acids. The germline V and J ends were trimmed by 0 bases and 5 bases, with 13 bases remaining between them. Germline CDR1 is GTSNPN and CDR2 is SVGIG (reference sequence). The CDR3 sequence: CAWSVTGAVTEAFF. Written as DNA, the CDR3 is TGTGCCTGGAGTGTTACGGGGGCGGTGACTGAAGCTTTCTTT. Based on the CDR3 plus reference TRBV30 and TRBJ1-1, the full variable domain is SQTIHQWPATLVQPVGSPLSLECTVEGTSNPNLYWYRQAAGRGLQLLFYSVGIGQISSEVPQNLSASRPQDRQFILSSKKLLLSDSGFYLCAWSVTGAVTEAFFGQGTRLTVV.

The J gene is TRBJ1-2, the V gene TRBV5-1; maybe TRBD1 (5 bases). Per the germline V gene, CDR1 is SGHRS and CDR2 is YFSETQ. V was trimmed by 0 bases and J by 4 bases, leaving 16 bases between them. The CDR3 has 16 amino acids. The CDR3 reads CASSLAETGFGYGYTF. Here the CDR3 DNA reads TGCGCCAGCAGCTTGGCCGAAACAGGCTTCGGCTATGGCTACACCTTC.

This clonotype came up many times. The chain carries TRBV20-1 and TRBJ2-1; D is perhaps TRBD1 or TRBD2 (5 bases each). This CDR3 is 19 amino acids long. V was cut by 0 bases and J by 1 base, with 22 bases left in between. In germline, CDR1 is DFQATT, CDR2 SNEGSKA (reference sequence). The CDR3 protein is CSARDQGYAGKSSYNEQFF. In nucleotides, the CDR3 is TGCAGTGCTAGAGATCAGGGATACGCCGGGAAGTCGTCCTACAATGAGCAGTTCTTC.

In the case of this clonotype: This may be a read error, as it is one base from a much larger clone. The rearrangement joins TRBV20-1 to TRBJ2-6; D gene uncertain. The germline gives CDR1 DFQATT, CDR2 SNEGSKA (reference sequence). The CDR3 is made up of 14 amino acids. The V end lost 3 bases, the J end lost 1 base, and 7 bases lay between the germline ends. The CDR3 here is CSARTSSGANVLTF. The DNA of the CDR3 is TGCAGTGCTAGGACCTCGTCTGGGGCCAACGTCCTGACTTTC.

This clonotype was recorded a few times. V usage is TRBV6-2 or TRBV6-3 and J usage is TRBJ2-3; perhaps TRBD1 as D (6 bases). V was shortened by 6 bases and J by 2 bases, with 15 bases between the two germline ends. Germline loops: CDR1 MNHEY, CDR2 SVGEGT. The CDR3 sequence is 15 residues long. This CDR3 is CASRVRTDYTDTQYF. In DNA form, the CDR3 reads TGTGCCAGCAGGGTACGGACAGACTACACAGATACGCAGTATTTT.

The table lists this clonotype with many counts. This chain joins TRBV4-1 and TRBJ2-1; TRBD1 is a possible D gene (5 bases). The germline V gene encodes CDR1 MGHRA and CDR2 YSYEKL. This CDR3 has 13 amino acids. Trimming removed 1 base at V and 9 bases at J, with 10 bases between. CDR3 nucleotides: TGCGCCAGCAGCCAAGTTGGGGCTACTGAGCAGTTCTTC. Encoded protein: CASSQVGATEQFF.